At least ten counts were recorded for the clone carrying this T cell receptor beta chain. Its antigen is undetermined. The CDR3 has 15 amino acids. J gave up 7 bases and V 2 bases, and 8 bases lay outside the gene matches. The data stem from a study of T cells after yellow fever vaccination. Study overall: The authors prepared low-cell-number fractions using SMART-Seq v4 Ultra Low Input.

A 5'RACE template-switching step, the method used to make TCR cDNA, added a universal primer site and UMIs. MiXCR, applied by TCRdb to the 5' RACE reads, yields one record per CDR3 protein. Among some 560,000 distinct CDR3 sequences listed, about a sixth were seen once. Findings and limits, study-wide: Secondary responses were weaker yet peaked faster, day 5 versus 15. Post-booster repertoires again held most primary-vaccination clones (just under 97% CD4, roughly 88% CD8).

The clonotype originates from a man between 18 and 35 years old who received the YFV17D yellow fever vaccine. Sequencing used PBMCs, obtained 5 to 6 days after the first yellow fever vaccination. The chain uses TRBV12-3 or TRBV12-4 and TRBJ1-5; 7 bases are shared with TRBD1. The CDR3 here is CASSLSRQGQQPQHF. As DNA, the CDR3 is TGTGCCAGCAGTTTATCCCGACAGGGCCAACAGCCCCAGCATTTT.